The 26 T cell receptor beta chains presented below share a single source sample, sequenced in a study of T cell responses to AZD1222 COVID-19 vaccine. Assay: immunoSEQ multiplex PCR; the TCRdb copy retains only in-frame clones and omits some. The sample has under 100,000 clones, approximately 85% seen once. Sample: peripheral blood, taken 28 days after the second AZD1222 dose. The source of these receptors is an adult who received the AZD1222 COVID-19 vaccine.

This chain joins TRBV28 and TRBJ2-1, with 9 positions matching TRBD1. Trimming took 5 bases from V and 13 from J; bases not matched to a gene: 15. There are 15 residues in the CDR3. Germline V gene data show CDR1 as MDHEN and CDR2 as SYDVKM. The CDR3 reads CASSQSGTGTPHQFF. CDR3 coding DNA: TGTGCCAGCAGTCAATCCGGGACAGGGACTCCCCATCAGTTCTTC.

The V and J genes are TRBV28 and TRBJ1-1, with a possible D match to TRBD1 (5 bases). The CDR3 spans 15 residues. Germline V CDR1 and CDR2: MDHEN, SYDVKM. V was clipped by 4 bases and J by 5 bases, with 17 bases between them. CDR3 coding DNA: TGTGCCAGCAGTTCCCTTTTTTATCAGGGAACTGAAGCTTTCTTT. It is translated as CASSSLFYQGTEAFF.

The rearrangement uses TRBV5-8 and TRBJ2-7; the match to TRBD1 covers 10 bases. Losses at the gene ends were 4 bases for V and 3 bases for J; bases not matched to a gene: 7. In germline, CDR1 is SGHTS, CDR2 YDEGEE. The CDR3 length is 15 residues. The CDR3 region is CASSIGQGGSYEQYV. In nucleotides, the CDR3 is TGTGCCAGCAGCATAGGACAGGGGGGCAGCTACGAGCAGTACGTC.

The genes are TRBV9 and TRBJ2-2; 9 bases map to TRBD2. The V segment lost 0 bases and the J segment 4 bases; nucleotides outside the gene matches: 4. Germline-derived CDR1 and CDR2 are SGDLS and YYNGEE. The CDR3 runs 16 residues. The DNA for the CDR3 is TGTGCCAGCAGCGTAGGTGAAGCGGGAGGCACCGGGGAGCTGTTTTTT. Translating gives CASSVGEAGGTGELFF. Based on the CDR3 plus reference TRBV9 and TRBJ2-2, the full variable domain is DSGVTQTPKHLITATGQRVTLRCSPRSGDLSVYWYQQSLDQGLQFLIQYYNGEERAKGNILERFSAQQFPDLHSELNLSSLELGDSALYFCASSVGEAGGTGELFFGEGSRLTVL.

V is TRBV2 and J is TRBJ1-6, with D hard to call. There are 13 residues in the CDR3. Per germline, CDR1 SNHLY and CDR2 FYNNEI. The V gene lost 6 bases and the J gene lost 10 bases, with 13 bases spanning the gap. CDR3 nucleotides: TGTGCCAGCAGAGCACCCGAGGCATCACCCCTCCACTTT. It specifies CASRAPEASPLHF.

This chain links TRBV12-3 or TRBV12-4 with TRBJ1-1, with 7 bases matching TRBD1. The CDR3 extends over 12 amino acids. Trimming took 5 bases from V and 10 from J; bases not matched to a gene: 7. The CDR3 protein is CASSLTTGLAFF. The CDR3 nucleotides read TGTGCCAGCAGTCTCACGACAGGGTTAGCTTTCTTT.

By share, this clone counts as medium-sized. This chain connects TRBV12-3 or TRBV12-4 to TRBJ1-4; D is unresolved. This CDR3 comprises 13 residues. V lost 7 bases, J lost 7 bases, and 13 bases lay in between. The CDR3 DNA sequence: TGTGCCAGCACCCACACCGATCTTGAAAAACTGTTTTTT. Translated: CASTHTDLEKLFF.

The chain is built from TRBV10-1 and TRBJ1-1; 9 bases fit TRBD1. Trimming removed 2 bases from V and 4 bases from J; junction bases left unmatched: 2. Germline V CDR1 and CDR2: WNHNN, SYGVQD (reference sequence). This CDR3 is 14 amino acids long. CDR3 nucleotide sequence: TGCGCCAGCAGTGAGGGGACAGGGACCACTGAAGCTTTCTTT. It specifies CASSEGTGTTEAFF.

This clone was seen more than once but under ten times. This chain connects TRBV6-2 or TRBV6-3 to TRBJ1-4; weak D call: TRBD1 (6 bases). With 5 bases removed from V and 0 bases from J, the gap between germline ends came to 16 bases. The CDR3 loop spans 17 amino acids. The germline CDR1 and CDR2 sequences are MNHEY and SVGEGT. This chain's CDR3 is CASSNGQLGATNEKLFF. The CDR3 coding sequence is TGTGCCAGCAGTAATGGACAGCTAGGTGCAACTAATGAAAAACTGTTTTTT.

The rearrangement links TRBV3-1 (or the pseudogene TRBV3-2) to TRBJ1-4, with D tentatively TRBD1 (6 bases). CDR1 LGHDT and CDR2 YNNKEL come from the germline V gene (reference sequence). V gave up 1 base and J gave up 12 bases, with 9 bases separating them. The CDR3 sequence is 12 residues long. In DNA, the CDR3 is TGTGCCAGCAGCCAAGCGGAGGGGGAACTGTTTTTT. Amino acid sequence: CASSQAEGELFF.

The CDR3 bases are TGTGCCAGCTCTCTGCAGGGGGTCACAAGTCAGCCCCAGCATTTT. Amino acids: CASSLQGVTSQPQHF. J is TRBJ1-5 and V is TRBV7-2, with TRBD1 matching 7 bases. Germline values: CDR1 SGHTA, CDR2 FQGNSA. This CDR3 region has 15 residues. The J segment lost 6 bases and the V segment lost 8 bases, leaving 13 bases of the junction unmatched.

The chain's CDR3 is CASKPGTGQLEAFF. The CDR3 DNA is TGTGCCAGCAAGCCCGGGACAGGGCAACTTGAAGCTTTCTTT. The chain combines TRBV2 with TRBJ1-1, with 9 bases aligning to TRBD1. The germline V gene has CDR1 SNHLY and CDR2 FYNNEI. V dropped 7 bases and J dropped 7; count of bases not matched to a gene: 10. The CDR3 has 14 residues.

This rearrangement joins TRBV9 to TRBJ1-5, with TRBD1 matching 10 bases. Germline V lookup: CDR1 SGDLS, CDR2 YYNGEE. The CDR3 has 15 amino acids. Trimming at V came to 3 bases and at J to 2 bases, leaving 2 bases not matched to a gene. The CDR3 DNA reads as TGTGCCAGCAGCGGAGGACAGGGGGGCAATCAGCCCCAGCATTTT. Its protein is CASSGGQGGNQPQHF.

The genes are TRBV5-8 and TRBJ1-2; D ambiguous. The V gene lost 4 bases and the J gene lost 8 bases, with 12 bases spanning the gap. The CDR3 covers 12 residues. The germline CDR1 and CDR2 sequences are SGHTS and YDEGEE. CDR3 amino acids: CASSAGGLGYTF. In DNA, the CDR3 is TGTGCCAGCAGCGCGGGTGGCCTAGGCTACACCTTC.

This chain connects TRBV29-1 to TRBJ2-1; D is possibly TRBD2 (6 bases). V lost 5 bases, J lost 7 bases, and 21 bases lay in between. This CDR3 contains 15 residues. Germline-derived CDR1 and CDR2 are SQVTM and ANQGSEA. CDR3 sequence: CSVSGVEWRGNEQFF. Written as DNA, the CDR3 is TGCAGCGTTAGTGGGGTGGAGTGGCGGGGAAATGAGCAGTTCTTC.

This clone appeared a single time. This sequence joins TRBV24-1 and TRBJ1-1, with D possibly being TRBD1 (6 bases). CDR1 KGHDR and CDR2 SFDVKD come from the germline V gene. The CDR3 runs 16 residues. Trimming cost V 5 bases and J 6 bases, with 21 bases left between them. CDR3: CATSGNRGGGYAEAFF. The DNA of the CDR3 is TGTGCCACCAGTGGAAACCGTGGGGGCGGGTACGCTGAAGCTTTCTTT.

This clone was recorded once. V and J are TRBV6-5 and TRBJ2-1; 12 positions agree with TRBD1. This CDR3 has 15 residues. CDR1 is MNHEY, CDR2 SVGAGI, per germline. The V gene end was trimmed by 2 bases and the J gene end by 7 bases; junction bases not matched to a gene: 3. The CDR3 nucleotides are TGTGCCAGCAGTTACCCGGGACAGGGGGCGAATGAGCAGTTCTTC. It codes for CASSYPGQGANEQFF.

The rearrangement links TRBV19 to TRBJ1-3; no definite D call. V was cut by 3 bases and J by 0 bases, with 9 bases left in between. The CDR3 sequence is 15 residues long. Germline-derived CDR1 and CDR2 are LNHDA and SQIVND (reference sequence). CDR3 protein: CASSILESSGNTIYF. For the CDR3, the DNA is TGTGCCAGTAGTATTCTAGAATCCTCTGGAAACACCATATATTTT.

The chain joins TRBV29-1 to TRBJ2-1; 8 nucleotides match TRBD1. CDR1 SQVTM and CDR2 ANQGSEA come from the germline V gene. This CDR3 has 16 amino acids. J lost 3 bases, V lost 5 bases, and 12 bases had no gene match. The CDR3 DNA reads as TGCAGCGTTAATATTCCCGGGACAGGTGTCTACAATGAGCAGTTCTTC. This encodes CSVNIPGTGVYNEQFF.

This clone has more than one count but fewer than ten. V and J are TRBV2 and TRBJ1-1, with D uncertain. Germline CDR1 reads SNHLY; CDR2 reads FYNNEI. The CDR3 length is 13 residues. V lost 5 bases and J 5 bases, leaving 12 bases between the germline ends. CDR3 bases: TGTGCCAGCAGTCTGGCGGGAGGGACTGAAGCTTTCTTT. Translation gives CASSLAGGTEAFF.

This sequence joins TRBV7-9 and TRBJ1-6; D possibly corresponds to TRBD1 (5 bases). From germline, CDR1 is SEHNR and CDR2 FQNEAQ (reference sequence). V lost 5 bases to trimming and J lost 0 bases, with 11 bases between them. This CDR3 comprises 16 residues. CDR3 DNA: TGTGCCAGCAGCCAATGGGGGAGCTCCTATAATTCACCCCTCCACTTT. It is translated as CASSQWGSSYNSPLHF.

This chain uses TRBV28 with TRBJ2-7, with D perhaps TRBD1 (6 bases). The germline gives CDR1 MDHEN, CDR2 SYDVKM. CDR3 length: 15 amino acids. The germline V and J ends were trimmed by 6 bases and 0 bases, with 15 bases remaining between them. CDR3 sequence (DNA): TGTGCCAGCAGCCCCGGGACACCTAGCTCCTACGAGCAGTACTTC. Translation: CASSPGTPSSYEQYF.

This clone occurred a few times. This chain joins TRBV3-1 (or the pseudogene TRBV3-2) and TRBJ1-4, with 7 bases aligning to TRBD1. The CDR3 contains 15 residues. Trimming cost V 4 bases and J 1 base; bases outside gene matches: 3. Germline V gene sequence: CDR1 LGHDT, CDR2 YNNKEL (reference sequence). For the CDR3, the DNA is TGTGCCAGCAGCCTCCAGGGGGGAACTAATGAAAAACTGTTTTTT. This encodes CASSLQGGTNEKLFF.

The rearrangement links TRBV6-5 to TRBJ1-2, with 8 bases that match TRBD1. The CDR3 extends over 13 amino acids. The V gene's germline CDR1 is MNHEY and CDR2 SVGAGI. The trim removed 7 bases at V and 1 base at J, leaving 2 bases unmatched. CDR3 bases: TGTGCCAGCACGACAGGGGTTAACTATGGCTACACCTTC. Its protein product is CASTTGVNYGYTF.

This chain joins TRBV6-5 and TRBJ1-6; D unresolved. This CDR3 has 14 residues. With 4 bases removed from V and 8 bases from J, the gap between germline ends came to 12 bases. Germline V CDR1 and CDR2: MNHEY, SVGAGI. The CDR3 region has the DNA TGTGCCAGCAGTTCCCCCCGGGTCGATTCACCCCTCCACTTT. Protein sequence: CASSSPRVDSPLHF.

The chain recombines TRBV18 with TRBJ1-2; D not resolved. Germline V gene lookup returns CDR1 KGHSH and CDR2 LQKENI. There are 13 residues in the CDR3. Trimming took off 2 bases at V and 1 base at J, with 5 bases between the two ends. DNA of the CDR3: TGTGCCAGCTCACCATGGCTTAACTATGGCTACACCTTC. This encodes CASSPWLNYGYTF.